These 2 T cell receptor beta chains share one sample of origin, sequenced in a study of response to subunit inactivated influenza vaccine. One entry per CDR3 protein results from TCRdb running MiXCR on the RT-PCR reads. The table has 500,000 to 550,000 distinct CDR3 sequences, less than 7.5% seen once. The specimen comprised PBMCs from blood, sampled about 24 months after vaccination. Receptors originate from a man aged 45 to 70 who received an inactivated influenza vaccine.

This clonotype was seen a few times. The chain is built from TRBV5-6 and TRBJ2-1; D ambiguous. The CDR3 is 12 residues long. Trimming shortened V by 0 bases and J by 10 bases, and 8 bases separated the two germline ends. Germline-derived CDR1 and CDR2 are SGHDT and YYEEEE. This CDR3 is CASSLVVAEQFF. Written as DNA, the CDR3 is TGTGCCAGCAGCTTGGTAGTCGCCGAGCAGTTCTTC. The whole variable domain, filled in from reference TRBV5-6 and TRBJ2-1, reads DAGVTQSPTHLIKTRGQQVTLRCSPKSGHDTVSWYQQALGQGPQFIFQYYEEEERQRGNFPDRFSGHQFPNYSSELNVNALLLGDSALYLCASSLVVAEQFFGPGTRLTVL.

This clonotype was recorded many times. The chain employs TRBV7-9 and TRBJ2-3; D is uncertain. V was clipped by 2 bases and J by 2 bases, with 2 bases between them. Germline V gene data show CDR1 as SEHNR and CDR2 as FQNEAQ (reference sequence). This CDR3 has 12 residues. DNA for the CDR3: TGTGCCAGCAGCTTATACACAGATACGCAGTATTTT. Its translation: CASSLYTDTQYF.